A selection of T cell receptor beta chains follows, all from one sample in a study of cytomegalovirus exposure and HLA in healthy donors. The method was immunoSEQ multiplex PCR; TCRdb's version includes in-frame clones alone and lacks a portion of them. Altogether about 110,000 clones are present, approximately 85% being singletons, with the ten largest covering roughly 3%. The sample was PBMCs. The receptors originated from a woman under 30 in good health and CMV-seronegative. Each CDR3 is given with its conserved first and last residue. The D gene is left open where the match is weak. Clone size is given for some rows only: seen once, a few or many times, or a class if the clone is expanded.

abundance | j_gene | v_gene | d_gene | CDR3nt | CDR3aa
few | TRBJ2-2 | TRBV6-1 | . | TGTGCCAGCAGTGAATCCAGGCAGAACACCGGGGAGCTGTTTTTT | CASSESRQNTGELFF
. | TRBJ2-3 | TRBV2 | TRBD2 | TGTGCCAGCAGTGTCGGCGGGGGGGTCGCAGATACGCAGTATTTT | CASSVGGGVADTQYF
. | TRBJ2-1 | TRBV7-6 | . | TGTGCCAGCAGCCGGAGGGGCTACAATGAGCAGTTCTTC | CASSRRGYNEQFF
. | TRBJ1-2 | TRBV2 | TRBD1 | TGTGCCAGCAGCCCGGGACAGGGGGGCTATGGCTACACCTTC | CASSPGQGGYGYTF
. | TRBJ1-1 | TRBV11-2 | . | TGTGCCAGCAGCGCCCTCTTTAGGAACACTGAAGCTTTCTTT | CASSALFRNTEAFF
. | TRBJ2-5 | TRBV6-1 | TRBD2 | TGTGCCAGCAGTTTTGCGGGGGGACAAGAGACCCAGTACTTC | CASSFAGGQETQYF
. | TRBJ1-5 | TRBV19 | . | TGTGCCAGTAGTATAGGAGCAGGGGAGAATCAGCCCCAGCATTTT | CASSIGAGENQPQHF
. | TRBJ2-1 | TRBV6-1 | TRBD2 | TGTGCCAGCAGTGCACCGCCGGGGGGTAATGAGCAGTTCTTC | CASSAPPGGNEQFF
once | TRBJ2-6 | TRBV5-1 | TRBD1 | TGCGCCAGCAGCTTGACCCTCCGGGACAGAGATTACTCTGGGGCCAACGTCCTGACTTTC | CASSLTLRDRDYSGANVLTF
. | TRBJ2-3 | TRBV30 | TRBD2 | TGTGCCTGGGGGCTCGGGGGGGGCCCGAGGACGCAGTATTTT | CAWGLGGGPRTQYF
. | TRBJ2-3 | TRBV29-1 | . | TGCAGCGTTGAAGGCGGCGCCCGTGAGCCGAGCACGCAGTATTTT | CSVEGGAREPSTQYF
. | TRBJ1-1 | TRBV13 | . | TGTGCCAGCAGCTTGAGAGGGAAGAACACTGAAGCTTTCTTT | CASSLRGKNTEAFF